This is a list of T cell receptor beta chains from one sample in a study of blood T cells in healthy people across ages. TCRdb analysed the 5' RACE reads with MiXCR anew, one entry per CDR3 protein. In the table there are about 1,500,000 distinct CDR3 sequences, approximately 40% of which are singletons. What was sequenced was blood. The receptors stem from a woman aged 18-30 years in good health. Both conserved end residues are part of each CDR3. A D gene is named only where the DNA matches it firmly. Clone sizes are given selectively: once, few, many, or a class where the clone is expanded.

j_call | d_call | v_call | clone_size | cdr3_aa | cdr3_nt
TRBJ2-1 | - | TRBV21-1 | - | CASSKTGDEQFF | TGTGCCAGCAGCAAAACTGGGGATGAGCAGTTCTTC
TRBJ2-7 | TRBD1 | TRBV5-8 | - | CASSKIQGLRNEQYF | TGTGCCAGCAGCAAAATACAGGGGCTGCGGAACGAGCAGTACTTC
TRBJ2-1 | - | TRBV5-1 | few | CASSSDTVVVNEQFF | TGCGCCAGCAGCTCGGATACCGTAGTGGTCAATGAGCAGTTCTTC
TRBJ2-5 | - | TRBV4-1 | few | CASSPRDGSRQETQYF | TGCGCCAGCAGCCCCCGTGACGGGAGCCGCCAAGAGACCCAGTACTTC
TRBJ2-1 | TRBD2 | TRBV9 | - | CASSGNPSLAGEVYEQFF | TGTGCCAGCAGCGGAAATCCCTCGCTAGCGGGGGAGGTCTATGAGCAGTTCTTC
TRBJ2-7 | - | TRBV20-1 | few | CSARDRQVGGEQYF | TGCAGTGCTAGAGATCGCCAGGTCGGGGGCGAGCAGTACTTC
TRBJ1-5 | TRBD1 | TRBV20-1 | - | CSAARDRGQPQHF | TGCAGTGCAGCTAGGGACAGAGGTCAGCCCCAGCATTTT
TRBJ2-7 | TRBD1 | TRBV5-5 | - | CASSWGTGKGEQYF | TGTGCCAGCAGCTGGGGGACAGGGAAAGGCGAGCAGTACTTC
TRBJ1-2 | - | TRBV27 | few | CASWEGVYGYTF | TGTGCCAGCTGGGAGGGAGTCTATGGCTACACCTTC
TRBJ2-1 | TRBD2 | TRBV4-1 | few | CASSQESGGYNEQFF | TGTGCCAGCAGCCAAGAATCGGGGGGCTACAATGAGCAGTTCTTC
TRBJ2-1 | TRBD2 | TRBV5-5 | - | CASSHCIAGGRNEQFF | TGTGCCAGCAGCCACTGCATAGCGGGAGGGAGGAATGAGCAGTTCTTC
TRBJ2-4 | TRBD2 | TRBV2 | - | CASGGLAGFKNIQYF | TGTGCCAGCGGGGGACTAGCGGGTTTCAAAAACATTCAGTACTTC
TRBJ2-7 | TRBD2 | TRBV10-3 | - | CAISDLAGGGEQYF | TGTGCCATCAGTGATCTAGCGGGAGGCGGCGAGCAGTACTTC
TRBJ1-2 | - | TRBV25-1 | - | CASNGGAHYDYGYTF | TGTGCCAGCAATGGGGGGGCTCACTACGACTATGGCTACACCTTC
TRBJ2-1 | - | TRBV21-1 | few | CASSKAPSGTGCDEQFF | TGTGCCAGCAGCAAAGCGCCCTCCGGGACAGGGTGCGATGAGCAGTTCTTC
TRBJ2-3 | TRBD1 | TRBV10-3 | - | CAIRTGQGLDTQYF | TGTGCCATCAGAACAGGACAGGGATTAGATACGCAGTATTTT
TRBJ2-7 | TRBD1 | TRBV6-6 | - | CASTSPGQGDYEQYF | TGTGCCAGCACGTCCCCGGGACAGGGGGACTACGAGCAGTACTTC
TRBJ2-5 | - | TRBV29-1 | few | CSVEPWGAETQYF | TGCAGCGTTGAACCCTGGGGGGCAGAGACCCAGTACTTC
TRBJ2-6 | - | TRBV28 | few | CASSSGQTRVGGANVLTF | TGTGCCAGCAGTTCCGGACAGACTCGGGTTGGAGGGGCCAACGTCCTGACTTTC
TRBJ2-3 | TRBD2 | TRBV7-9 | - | CASSGVGLADQDTQYF | TGTGCCAGCAGCGGCGTCGGACTAGCGGATCAAGATACGCAGTATTTT
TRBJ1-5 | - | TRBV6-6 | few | CASSYGRPDNQPQHF | TGTGCCAGCAGTTACGGGAGACCCGATAATCAGCCCCAGCATTTT
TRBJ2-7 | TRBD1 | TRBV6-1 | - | CASRRFPGQEGHEQYF | TGTGCCAGCAGGCGATTCCCGGGACAGGAGGGTCACGAGCAGTACTTC
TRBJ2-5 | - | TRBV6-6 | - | CASTGEREETQYF | TGTGCCAGCACAGGGGAAAGGGAAGAGACCCAGTACTTC
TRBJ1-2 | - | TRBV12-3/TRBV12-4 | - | CASNPSAGTYGYTF | TGTGCCAGCAACCCGTCGGCCGGGACTTATGGCTACACCTTC
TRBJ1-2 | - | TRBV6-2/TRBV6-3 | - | CASSDGAGWNGYTF | TGTGCCAGCAGTGACGGGGCGGGCTGGAATGGCTACACCTTC
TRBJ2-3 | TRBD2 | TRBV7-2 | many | CASSFWGGADTQYF | TGTGCCAGCAGCTTTTGGGGGGGGGCAGATACGCAGTATTTT
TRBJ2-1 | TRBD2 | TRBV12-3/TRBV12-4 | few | CASLLAGYNEQFF | TGTGCCAGCCTCCTAGCGGGGTACAATGAGCAGTTCTTC
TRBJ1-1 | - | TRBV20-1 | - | CSARAGGGRNTEAFF | TGCAGTGCTAGGGCTGGGGGTGGTCGCAACACTGAAGCTTTCTTT
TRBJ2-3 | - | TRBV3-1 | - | CAARDADTQYF | TGTGCCGCCCGGGACGCAGATACGCAGTATTTT